A selection of T cell receptor beta chains follows, all from one sample in a study of shared clonotypes between healthy human individuals. Libraries were prepared by immunoSEQ multiplex PCR; TCRdb keeps only in-frame clonotypes and omits some of them. The repertoire consists of around 2,100,000 clones, with approximately 95% occurring once and the leading ten covering under 1.5%. The source material was naive CD8+ T cells sorted from blood. The receptors here all came from a young man in good health. Each CDR3 is given with its conserved first and last residue. Each record gives: J gene, V gene, clone size, D gene, CDR3 DNA, CDR3 protein. A D gene is named only where the DNA matches it firmly. Only some rows state a clone size, as once, few, many or a class for expanded clones.

J gene: TRBJ2-3; V gene: TRBV7-9; clone size: NA; D gene: NA; CDR3 DNA: TGTGCCAGCAGCCGTATAGGGGCGGGACCAGATACGCAGTATTTT; CDR3 protein: CASSRIGAGPDTQYF
J gene: TRBJ2-7; V gene: TRBV7-6; clone size: NA; D gene: TRBD1; CDR3 DNA: TGTGCCAGCAGCCCTCAGGGGGCTAGGGAGCAGTACTTC; CDR3 protein: CASSPQGAREQYF
J gene: TRBJ1-2; V gene: TRBV5-1; clone size: NA; D gene: NA; CDR3 DNA: TGCGCCAGCAGCTTGGGGACGGACGGCTATGGCTACACCTTC; CDR3 protein: CASSLGTDGYGYTF
J gene: TRBJ1-4; V gene: TRBV28; clone size: NA; D gene: NA; CDR3 DNA: TGTGCCACCGAAGTAAATGAAAAACTGTTTTTT; CDR3 protein: CATEVNEKLFF
J gene: TRBJ2-2; V gene: TRBV9; clone size: NA; D gene: NA; CDR3 DNA: TGTGCCAGCAGCGCCTCCGCGGCTTCGAACACCGGGGAGCTGTTTTTT; CDR3 protein: CASSASAASNTGELFF
J gene: TRBJ2-1; V gene: TRBV4-1; clone size: NA; D gene: NA; CDR3 DNA: TGCGCCAGCAGCCAAGGGGCGACAGAGTCTGAGCAGTTCTTC; CDR3 protein: CASSQGATESEQFF
J gene: TRBJ2-2; V gene: TRBV27; clone size: NA; D gene: NA; CDR3 DNA: TGTGCCAGCAGCCCTATAGATGTCGTGGGCGGCGGAGGCACCGGGGAGCTGTTTTTT; CDR3 protein: CASSPIDVVGGGGTGELFF
J gene: TRBJ1-1; V gene: TRBV6-4; clone size: once; D gene: TRBD1; CDR3 DNA: TGTGCCAGCACATTGGACAGGGCGATGAACACTGAAGCTTTCTTT; CDR3 protein: CASTLDRAMNTEAFF
J gene: TRBJ1-5; V gene: TRBV19; clone size: NA; D gene: NA; CDR3 DNA: TGTGCCAGTAGTATCCCCGACAGCAATCAGCCCCAGCATTTT; CDR3 protein: CASSIPDSNQPQHF
J gene: TRBJ2-3; V gene: TRBV7-8; clone size: NA; D gene: TRBD2; CDR3 DNA: TGTGCCAGCAGCTTACGGACTAGCGGGAGCTTGGATACGCAGTATTTT; CDR3 protein: CASSLRTSGSLDTQYF
J gene: TRBJ2-3; V gene: TRBV19; clone size: once; D gene: NA; CDR3 DNA: TGTGCCAGTAGTATGGACTTGACAGTTAGCACAGATACGCAGTATTTT; CDR3 protein: CASSMDLTVSTDTQYF
J gene: TRBJ2-3; V gene: TRBV6-5; clone size: NA; D gene: NA; CDR3 DNA: TGTGCCAGCAGACCCATAGACAGGCCCGAGGATACGCAGTATTTT; CDR3 protein: CASRPIDRPEDTQYF
J gene: TRBJ2-7; V gene: TRBV4-3; clone size: NA; D gene: NA; CDR3 DNA: TGCGCCAGCAGCCAAGATATCGCGGCGAGCGAGCAGTACTTC; CDR3 protein: CASSQDIAASEQYF
J gene: TRBJ1-2; V gene: TRBV2; clone size: NA; D gene: NA; CDR3 DNA: TGTGCCAGCAGTGAAGCTGAGGGACCAGGGCAATATGGCTACACCTTC; CDR3 protein: CASSEAEGPGQYGYTF
J gene: TRBJ1-2; V gene: TRBV10-2; clone size: NA; D gene: NA; CDR3 DNA: TGCGCCAGCAGTGAGTCTTCGGCATTCCACTATGGCTACACCTTC; CDR3 protein: CASSESSAFHYGYTF
J gene: TRBJ1-2; V gene: TRBV6-5; clone size: NA; D gene: TRBD1; CDR3 DNA: TGTGCCAGCAGTTCAGACAGGGAGGCTAACTATGGCTACACCTTC; CDR3 protein: CASSSDREANYGYTF
J gene: TRBJ2-3; V gene: TRBV7-9; clone size: NA; D gene: TRBD2; CDR3 DNA: TGTGCCAGCAGCTTGACCCAGCGGGGGGCCACAGATACGCAGTATTTT; CDR3 protein: CASSLTQRGATDTQYF
J gene: TRBJ2-2; V gene: TRBV29-1; clone size: NA; D gene: NA; CDR3 DNA: TGCAGCGTTGCCCGGGGGATGGGAACCGGGGAGCTGTTTTTT; CDR3 protein: CSVARGMGTGELFF
J gene: TRBJ2-7; V gene: TRBV28; clone size: NA; D gene: NA; CDR3 DNA: TGTGCCAGCAGTTTCGAGGGCGCCTACGAGCAGTACTTC; CDR3 protein: CASSFEGAYEQYF
J gene: TRBJ1-2; V gene: TRBV6-1; clone size: NA; D gene: NA; CDR3 DNA: TGTGCCAGCAGCCCGGGGGGCATCCGTTCCTTC; CDR3 protein: CASSPGGIRSF
J gene: TRBJ2-1; V gene: TRBV7-9; clone size: NA; D gene: TRBD1; CDR3 DNA: TGTGCCAGCAGCTTAAGTTCGACAGGGCACGGCAATGAGCAGTTCTTC; CDR3 protein: CASSLSSTGHGNEQFF
J gene: TRBJ2-7; V gene: TRBV7-2; clone size: NA; D gene: NA; CDR3 DNA: TGTGCCAGCAGCCTGGTAGACGGAACCTACGAGCAGTACTTC; CDR3 protein: CASSLVDGTYEQYF
J gene: TRBJ1-1; V gene: TRBV7-9; clone size: once; D gene: NA; CDR3 DNA: TGTGCCAGCAGCTTCGGCGGCATGAACACTGAAGCTTTCTTT; CDR3 protein: CASSFGGMNTEAFF
J gene: TRBJ1-1; V gene: TRBV27; clone size: NA; D gene: NA; CDR3 DNA: TGTGCCAGCAGTTATAACCTAGGGGACACTGAAGCTTTCTTT; CDR3 protein: CASSYNLGDTEAFF
J gene: TRBJ2-3; V gene: TRBV6-1; clone size: NA; D gene: TRBD2; CDR3 DNA: TGTGCCAGCATATCGACTAGCGCGAGCACAGATACGCAGTATTTT; CDR3 protein: CASISTSASTDTQYF
J gene: TRBJ2-1; V gene: TRBV27; clone size: NA; D gene: TRBD1; CDR3 DNA: TGTGCCAGCTCCCCGGGACAGGGGTATGAGCAGTTCTTC; CDR3 protein: CASSPGQGYEQFF
J gene: TRBJ1-6; V gene: TRBV6-5; clone size: NA; D gene: TRBD1; CDR3 DNA: TGTGCCAGCAGTTACAACAGGGGAGAGTGGTCACCCCTCCACTTT; CDR3 protein: CASSYNRGEWSPLHF
J gene: TRBJ2-7; V gene: TRBV18; clone size: NA; D gene: NA; CDR3 DNA: TGTGCCAGCTCACCACCGCATGGTTACGAGCAGTACTTC; CDR3 protein: CASSPPHGYEQYF
J gene: TRBJ1-4; V gene: TRBV27; clone size: NA; D gene: TRBD1; CDR3 DNA: TGTGCCAGCAGTTTATCTTTGACAGGGGTCAATGAAAAACTGTTTTTT; CDR3 protein: CASSLSLTGVNEKLFF
J gene: TRBJ2-1; V gene: TRBV28; clone size: many; D gene: TRBD2; CDR3 DNA: TGTGCCACCCTGGGACTAGACTACAATGAGCAGTTCTTC; CDR3 protein: CATLGLDYNEQFF
J gene: TRBJ2-7; V gene: TRBV7-2; clone size: NA; D gene: NA; CDR3 DNA: TGTGCCAGCAGCTCACCAAAGGACCAGGGAGAGGAGCAGTACTTC; CDR3 protein: CASSSPKDQGEEQYF
J gene: TRBJ2-3; V gene: TRBV6-4; clone size: NA; D gene: TRBD2; CDR3 DNA: TGTGCCAGCACTCAGAACCAAGGGACTAGCGGGATCCATACGCAGTATTTT; CDR3 protein: CASTQNQGTSGIHTQYF
J gene: TRBJ1-4; V gene: TRBV4-1; clone size: NA; D gene: TRBD1; CDR3 DNA: TGCGCCAGCAGCCAAGGCGGACAGGGGTATGAAAAACTGTTTTTT; CDR3 protein: CASSQGGQGYEKLFF
J gene: TRBJ1-1; V gene: TRBV6-5; clone size: NA; D gene: TRBD1; CDR3 DNA: TGTGCCAGCAGAACTGACAGGGTGAGCACTGAAGCTTTCTTT; CDR3 protein: CASRTDRVSTEAFF
J gene: TRBJ2-7; V gene: TRBV30; clone size: NA; D gene: TRBD2; CDR3 DNA: TGTGCCTGGAGTGCGGGACTAGAAGCCTACGAGCAGTACTTC; CDR3 protein: CAWSAGLEAYEQYF
J gene: TRBJ2-2; V gene: TRBV7-9; clone size: NA; D gene: NA; CDR3 DNA: TGTGCCAGCAGCTCTCTCCCGGAAACCGGGGAGCTGTTTTTT; CDR3 protein: CASSSLPETGELFF
J gene: TRBJ2-7; V gene: TRBV4-1; clone size: once; D gene: TRBD2; CDR3 DNA: TGCGCCAGCAGCCAAGACTTTATAGCGGGAGGGCCGGAAAGCTCCTACGAGCAGTACTTC; CDR3 protein: CASSQDFIAGGPESSYEQYF
J gene: TRBJ2-1; V gene: TRBV27; clone size: NA; D gene: NA; CDR3 DNA: TGTGCCAGCAGTTTTATAGGGGAGGAGCAGTTCTTC; CDR3 protein: CASSFIGEEQFF
J gene: TRBJ2-1; V gene: TRBV6-6; clone size: once; D gene: NA; CDR3 DNA: TGTGCCAGCAGTTCCCAACGAGGGGACACCTACAATGAGCAGTTCTTC; CDR3 protein: CASSSQRGDTYNEQFF
J gene: TRBJ2-1; V gene: TRBV19; clone size: NA; D gene: NA; CDR3 DNA: TGTGCCAGTACCCAGGGGGGCTACAATGAGCAGTTCTTC; CDR3 protein: CASTQGGYNEQFF
J gene: TRBJ2-1; V gene: TRBV13; clone size: NA; D gene: TRBD2; CDR3 DNA: TGTGCCAGCAGCTTGTGGGAGGCTTCGGGAGGTGGGAATGAGCAGTTCTTC; CDR3 protein: CASSLWEASGGGNEQFF
J gene: TRBJ2-3; V gene: TRBV7-2; clone size: once; D gene: TRBD2; CDR3 DNA: TGTGCCAGCAGGGATGGGACTAGCGGACTCACAGATACGCAGTATTTT; CDR3 protein: CASRDGTSGLTDTQYF
J gene: TRBJ2-2; V gene: TRBV14; clone size: NA; D gene: NA; CDR3 DNA: TGTGCCAGCAGCCACTGGGTGGGCACCGGGGAGCTGTTTTTT; CDR3 protein: CASSHWVGTGELFF
J gene: TRBJ2-3; V gene: TRBV29-1; clone size: NA; D gene: NA; CDR3 DNA: TGCAGCGTTGATTTAGTGGTAGAGATGACTACAGATACGCAGTATTTT; CDR3 protein: CSVDLVVEMTTDTQYF
J gene: TRBJ2-7; V gene: TRBV13; clone size: NA; D gene: NA; CDR3 DNA: TGTGCCAGCAGCTTAGAGGAGGGGGGCAGCTTGCTGGCCGAGCAGTACTTC; CDR3 protein: CASSLEEGGSLLAEQYF
J gene: TRBJ2-5; V gene: TRBV19; clone size: NA; D gene: NA; CDR3 DNA: TGTGCCAGTAGTATCAGGGTTCAAGAGACCCAGTACTTC; CDR3 protein: CASSIRVQETQYF
J gene: TRBJ2-5; V gene: TRBV12-5; clone size: NA; D gene: TRBD1; CDR3 DNA: TGTGCTAGTGTTGTGGGGGGACAGGGCCCGGAGACCCAGTACTTC; CDR3 protein: CASVVGGQGPETQYF
J gene: TRBJ1-1; V gene: TRBV4-3; clone size: NA; D gene: TRBD1; CDR3 DNA: TGCGCCAGCAGCGCCGGGACAGGGGGTACTGAAGCTTTCTTT; CDR3 protein: CASSAGTGGTEAFF
J gene: TRBJ2-7; V gene: TRBV5-4; clone size: NA; D gene: TRBD1; CDR3 DNA: TGTGCCAGCAGCGGGACAGACCCCTACGAGCAGTACTTC; CDR3 protein: CASSGTDPYEQYF
J gene: TRBJ1-1; V gene: TRBV27; clone size: NA; D gene: NA; CDR3 DNA: TGTGCCAGCAGTAAAATGGGGGCCAACACTGAAGCTTTCTTT; CDR3 protein: CASSKMGANTEAFF
J gene: TRBJ2-1; V gene: TRBV7-9; clone size: NA; D gene: NA; CDR3 DNA: TGTGCCAGCAGCCTAGACAATGAGCAGTTCTTC; CDR3 protein: CASSLDNEQFF
J gene: TRBJ2-2; V gene: TRBV12-2; clone size: NA; D gene: NA; CDR3 DNA: TGTGCAAGTCGCTTAGCGGGGTCCTTCCCCCCCGGGGAGCTGTTTTTT; CDR3 protein: CASRLAGSFPPGELFF
J gene: TRBJ1-5; V gene: TRBV21-1; clone size: NA; D gene: NA; CDR3 DNA: TGTGCCTCTAGGAGATGGGGGGCAATCGCCCCCTTTTATAGCAATCAGCCCCAGCATTTT; CDR3 protein: CASRRWGAIAPFYSNQPQHF
J gene: TRBJ1-5; V gene: TRBV19; clone size: NA; D gene: NA; CDR3 DNA: TGTGCCAGTAGTATAGATCTGGAGTCTGGGACGCCCCAGCATTTT; CDR3 protein: CASSIDLESGTPQHF
J gene: TRBJ2-7; V gene: TRBV27; clone size: NA; D gene: NA; CDR3 DNA: TGTGCCAGCAGTGCGATTGGCCCGAACGGATGGGGCGAGCAGTACTTC; CDR3 protein: CASSAIGPNGWGEQYF
J gene: TRBJ2-7; V gene: TRBV10-1; clone size: NA; D gene: NA; CDR3 DNA: TGCGCCAGCCCTAACTCGTGCGAGAAGTACTTC; CDR3 protein: CASPNSCEKYF
J gene: TRBJ2-7; V gene: TRBV30; clone size: NA; D gene: TRBD2; CDR3 DNA: TGTGCCTGGAGAGCACTAGCGGGCTACGAGCAGTACTTC; CDR3 protein: CAWRALAGYEQYF